The clone carrying this TCR beta chain was seen a few times. As yet, its antigen is unknown. Separate cDNA molecules each had unique molecular identifiers attached to them. Using its own MiXCR run on the 5' RACE reads, TCRdb lists one record per CDR3 protein. The table has over 90,000 distinct CDR3 sequences, over 9.5% seen once. The data stem from a study of early T cells in non-severe SARS-CoV-2 infection. Whole-study context: It was bulk RNA from unsorted whole blood that was sequenced, and the chains were unpaired.

The CDR3 extends over 13 amino acids. CDR1 is SEHNR and CDR2 is FQNEAQ in the germline V gene (reference sequence). The ends lost 4 bases at V and 9 bases at J; junction bases unmatched: 6. The study's findings and limits: In VDJdb matching, anti-spike CD8 responses were favored while private and CD4 specificities went missing.

The sequencing here drew on whole blood, taken at baseline. The chain recombines TRBV7-9 with TRBJ2-1; TRBD2 matches at 7 bases. This TCR was sampled from an adult who was a healthcare worker with PCR-confirmed SARS-CoV-2 infection or an uninfected control (not recorded which). CDR3 coding DNA: TGTGCCAGCAGCTCTGACGAGCGGGGTGAGCAGTTCTTC. It specifies CASSSDERGEQFF.